The next 3 T cell receptor beta chains were all read from a single sample in a study of CD4+ T cells in melanoma. TCRdb's copy holds only in-frame clones and misses some; the assay was immunoSEQ multiplex PCR. The profile shows approximately 9,700 clones, 75% to 80% of them singletons. The specimen was cells from a culture (not recorded whether cultured in vitro). The origin of the receptors is a human donor with melanoma.

The chain has TRBV6-6 and TRBJ2-7, with D possibly being TRBD2 (6 bases). The CDR3 contains 13 residues. Trimming left V 8 bases short and J 6 bases short, with 17 bases between. Germline loops: CDR1 MNHNY, CDR2 SVGAGI (reference sequence). The CDR3 DNA follows: TGTGCCAGCGAGGGCGGGGCACGTAGCGAGCAGTACTTC. It translates to CASEGGARSEQYF.

This CDR3 reads CAISDFGEYAETQYF. The CDR3 coding sequence is TGTGCCATCAGCGACTTTGGAGAGTACGCGGAGACCCAGTACTTC. The chain uses TRBV10-3 and TRBJ2-5, with D unresolved. The CDR3 has 15 residues. V was pared by 6 bases and J by 5 bases, with 19 bases between. The germline V gene has CDR1 ENHRY and CDR2 SYGVKD.

The CDR3 sequence: CASSSAPGGAGQETQYF. The CDR3 DNA follows: TGCGCCAGCAGCTCGGCCCCCGGAGGGGCGGGGCAGGAGACCCAGTACTTC. The chain couples TRBV5-1 to TRBJ2-5; the D gene is possibly TRBD2 (6 bases). Trimming removed 3 bases from V and 5 bases from J, with 23 bases in between. The germline V gene encodes CDR1 SGHRS and CDR2 YFSETQ. The CDR3 length is 17 residues.